This is a list of T cell receptor beta chains from one sample in a study of blood T cell repertoires in COVID-19. Profiled with immunoSEQ multiplex PCR; TCRdb holds only in-frame clones, not every one. The sample carries nearly 110,000 clones, 76% recorded once. Sequenced input: peripheral blood. These receptors came from a man aged 80 or over with COVID-19, enrolled during active disease. Both conserved end residues are trimmed from each CDR3. The order of the fields is V gene, D gene, J gene, CDR3 protein. A D gene is named only where the DNA matches it firmly.

v_call: TRBV7-9; d_call: -; j_call: TRBJ2-7; cdr3_aa: ASSYNRLGEQY
v_call: TRBV3-1/TRBV3-2; d_call: TRBD2; j_call: TRBJ2-2; cdr3_aa: ASSPWTSGKKTGELF
v_call: TRBV6-4; d_call: TRBD2; j_call: TRBJ2-2; cdr3_aa: ASSDQLAGAGELF
v_call: TRBV7-2; d_call: -; j_call: TRBJ1-3; cdr3_aa: ASSLLGGNSGNTIY
v_call: TRBV2; d_call: -; j_call: TRBJ1-6; cdr3_aa: ASSEGQGWGSPLH
v_call: TRBV3-1/TRBV3-2; d_call: TRBD2; j_call: TRBJ2-3; cdr3_aa: ASSQSTSGGTDTQY
v_call: TRBV7-9; d_call: -; j_call: TRBJ2-5; cdr3_aa: ASSLVQGQETQY
v_call: TRBV4-1; d_call: TRBD1; j_call: TRBJ1-2; cdr3_aa: ASSPTGQGGYGYT
v_call: TRBV7-2; d_call: -; j_call: TRBJ2-7; cdr3_aa: ASSPRTVYEQY
v_call: TRBV2; d_call: -; j_call: TRBJ2-5; cdr3_aa: ASNGRGGETQY
v_call: TRBV3-1/TRBV3-2; d_call: TRBD2; j_call: TRBJ2-3; cdr3_aa: ASSQPPTSASTDTQY
v_call: TRBV5-6; d_call: -; j_call: TRBJ1-4; cdr3_aa: ASSVTVRSNEKLF
v_call: TRBV14; d_call: TRBD1; j_call: TRBJ1-2; cdr3_aa: ASSLRTGDGYT
v_call: TRBV7-9; d_call: -; j_call: TRBJ1-2; cdr3_aa: ASSLEGGLRYGYT
v_call: TRBV7-2; d_call: TRBD2; j_call: TRBJ2-7; cdr3_aa: ASSLVFGGDGEQY
v_call: TRBV6-6; d_call: TRBD2; j_call: TRBJ2-7; cdr3_aa: ASSILAGGPYEQY
v_call: TRBV10-3; d_call: -; j_call: TRBJ1-2; cdr3_aa: AISGQGTNYGYT
v_call: TRBV6-1; d_call: -; j_call: TRBJ1-2; cdr3_aa: ASSEGPYGYT
v_call: TRBV7-9; d_call: -; j_call: TRBJ1-4; cdr3_aa: ASSPGGGRATNEKLF
v_call: TRBV7-2; d_call: TRBD1; j_call: TRBJ2-2; cdr3_aa: ASSLGQGHGELF
v_call: TRBV24-1; d_call: -; j_call: TRBJ2-1; cdr3_aa: ATSDPKYNEQF
v_call: TRBV28; d_call: TRBD2; j_call: TRBJ2-4; cdr3_aa: ASSPPGGAPLAKNIQY
v_call: TRBV5-1; d_call: -; j_call: TRBJ1-1; cdr3_aa: ASSIQGHMNTEAF
v_call: TRBV20-1; d_call: TRBD2; j_call: TRBJ2-7; cdr3_aa: SASGASGSSYEQY
v_call: TRBV18; d_call: -; j_call: TRBJ2-2; cdr3_aa: ASSPGGITGELF
v_call: TRBV5-5; d_call: -; j_call: TRBJ1-2; cdr3_aa: ASSDSSYGYT
v_call: TRBV7-9; d_call: -; j_call: TRBJ1-2; cdr3_aa: ASSLAPSGSYGYT
v_call: TRBV7-2; d_call: TRBD2; j_call: TRBJ2-3; cdr3_aa: ASSLVGAGGGTDTQY
v_call: TRBV30; d_call: -; j_call: TRBJ1-5; cdr3_aa: AWNPGGLRNQPQH
v_call: TRBV18; d_call: -; j_call: TRBJ2-7; cdr3_aa: ASSPAASAHEQY
v_call: TRBV15; d_call: -; j_call: TRBJ1-5; cdr3_aa: ATSSRRTGNQPQH
v_call: TRBV24-1; d_call: TRBD2; j_call: TRBJ2-1; cdr3_aa: ATSDSASGRELEQF
v_call: TRBV3-1/TRBV3-2; d_call: -; j_call: TRBJ2-2; cdr3_aa: ASSRSQLGWRAGELF
v_call: TRBV4-3; d_call: TRBD1; j_call: TRBJ2-1; cdr3_aa: ASSQRGQSVGYNEQF
v_call: TRBV19; d_call: -; j_call: TRBJ1-5; cdr3_aa: ASSIGAGRLNQPQH
v_call: TRBV10-3; d_call: TRBD1; j_call: TRBJ1-1; cdr3_aa: AISPGGVTEAF
v_call: TRBV21-1; d_call: -; j_call: TRBJ1-5; cdr3_aa: ASSRGQGGNQPQH
v_call: TRBV5-1; d_call: TRBD2; j_call: TRBJ2-5; cdr3_aa: ASSPGLAGGETQY
v_call: TRBV28; d_call: TRBD1; j_call: TRBJ1-5; cdr3_aa: ASSITGVQPQH
v_call: TRBV4-1; d_call: -; j_call: TRBJ2-3; cdr3_aa: ASSQDQVLTDTQY
v_call: TRBV18; d_call: TRBD2; j_call: TRBJ2-7; cdr3_aa: ASSPTSGKGHEQY
v_call: TRBV19; d_call: -; j_call: TRBJ1-2; cdr3_aa: ASSIERGGLYGYT
v_call: TRBV5-1; d_call: TRBD1; j_call: TRBJ2-2; cdr3_aa: ASSLEGQPTGELF
v_call: TRBV19; d_call: TRBD2; j_call: TRBJ2-7; cdr3_aa: ASGDWGGNYEQY
v_call: TRBV6-5; d_call: TRBD1; j_call: TRBJ1-2; cdr3_aa: ASSYGDREGYT
v_call: TRBV5-1; d_call: TRBD2; j_call: TRBJ2-5; cdr3_aa: ASSGTSGRAGETQY
v_call: TRBV7-2; d_call: -; j_call: TRBJ2-7; cdr3_aa: ASSLKPRQEFYEQY
v_call: TRBV5-4; d_call: TRBD1; j_call: TRBJ2-7; cdr3_aa: ASSLGVGTGAYEQY
v_call: TRBV6-5; d_call: -; j_call: TRBJ2-1; cdr3_aa: ASSYSGTPYNEQF
v_call: TRBV18; d_call: -; j_call: TRBJ1-6; cdr3_aa: ASSPPTGGPLGNSPLH
v_call: TRBV6-6; d_call: TRBD1; j_call: TRBJ1-6; cdr3_aa: ASSYPTTQGSSPLH
v_call: TRBV6-5; d_call: TRBD1; j_call: TRBJ1-4; cdr3_aa: ASVWDRTNEKLF
v_call: TRBV28; d_call: -; j_call: TRBJ2-1; cdr3_aa: ASLRGGAANEQF
v_call: TRBV2; d_call: -; j_call: TRBJ2-7; cdr3_aa: ASKEGAAGEQY
v_call: TRBV9; d_call: TRBD1; j_call: TRBJ2-2; cdr3_aa: ASSVEVTGGYTGELF
v_call: TRBV29-1; d_call: -; j_call: TRBJ2-3; cdr3_aa: SVGKGEDTQY
v_call: TRBV5-1; d_call: -; j_call: TRBJ2-5; cdr3_aa: ASSLAGTIQETQY
v_call: TRBV28; d_call: -; j_call: TRBJ1-5; cdr3_aa: ASSFVRGVYGDDQPQH